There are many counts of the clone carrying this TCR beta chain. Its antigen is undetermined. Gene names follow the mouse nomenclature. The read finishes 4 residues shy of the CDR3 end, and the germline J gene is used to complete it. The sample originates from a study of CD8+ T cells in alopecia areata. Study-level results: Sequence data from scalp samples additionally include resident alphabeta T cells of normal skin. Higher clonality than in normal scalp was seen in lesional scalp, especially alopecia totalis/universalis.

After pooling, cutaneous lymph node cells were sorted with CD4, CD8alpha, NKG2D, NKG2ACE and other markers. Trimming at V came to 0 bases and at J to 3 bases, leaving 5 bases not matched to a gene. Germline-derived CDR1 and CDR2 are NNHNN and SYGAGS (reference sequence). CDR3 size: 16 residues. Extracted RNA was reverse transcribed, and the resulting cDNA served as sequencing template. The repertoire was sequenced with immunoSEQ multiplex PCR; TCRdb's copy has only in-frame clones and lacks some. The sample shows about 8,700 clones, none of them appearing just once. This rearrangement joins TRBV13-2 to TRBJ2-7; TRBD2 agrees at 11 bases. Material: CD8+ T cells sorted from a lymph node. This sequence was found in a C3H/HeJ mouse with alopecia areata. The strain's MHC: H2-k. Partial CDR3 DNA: TGTGCCAGCGGTGATGCCGGACTGGGGGGTCACTAT. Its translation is CASGDAGLGGHY. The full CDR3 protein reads CASGDAGLGGHYEQYF.